This T cell receptor (beta chain) is from a study of T cells in women clearing cervical HPV infection. Across the whole study: Control women cleared a single incident HPV16 infection within 12 months.

Clones were read by immunoSEQ multiplex PCR, and TCRdb kept only the in-frame ones, dropping some. The sample features around 39,000 clones, with approximately 6.6% in its top ten. As regards this clone: The read stops 3 residues short of the end of the CDR3; the missing end is completed from the germline J gene.

CDR1 MNHNS and CDR2 SASEGT come from the germline V gene. Unmatched junction bases numbered 11, after V lost 2 bases and J lost 4 bases. The CDR3 is made up of 18 amino acids. The TCR sequence derives from a woman between 18 and 75 years old with a cervical HPV16 infection that either progressed to CIN3+ or cleared (not recorded which). Input material: blood buffy coat. The chain joins TRBV6-1 to TRBJ2-1; 10 nucleotides agree with TRBD2. This CDR3 reads CASSEFSGGSGRYNEQFF. CDR3 bases read: TGTGCCAGCAGTGAATTTAGTGGTGGTAGCGGGAGGTACAATGAG.